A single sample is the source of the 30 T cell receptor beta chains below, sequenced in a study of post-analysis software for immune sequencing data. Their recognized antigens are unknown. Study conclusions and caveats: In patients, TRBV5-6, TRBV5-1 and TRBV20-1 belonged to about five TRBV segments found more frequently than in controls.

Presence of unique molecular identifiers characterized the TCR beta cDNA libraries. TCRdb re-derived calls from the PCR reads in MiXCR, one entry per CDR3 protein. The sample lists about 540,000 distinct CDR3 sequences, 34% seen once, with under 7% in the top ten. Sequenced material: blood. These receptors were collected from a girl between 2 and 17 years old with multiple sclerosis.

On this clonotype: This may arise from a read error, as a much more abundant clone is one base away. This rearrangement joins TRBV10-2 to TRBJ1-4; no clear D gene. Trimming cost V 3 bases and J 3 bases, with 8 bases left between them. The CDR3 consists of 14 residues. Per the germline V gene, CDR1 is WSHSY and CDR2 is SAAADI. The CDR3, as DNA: TGCGCCAGCAGTGAAACGGTGCCTAATGAAAAACTGTTTTTT. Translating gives CASSETVPNEKLFF.

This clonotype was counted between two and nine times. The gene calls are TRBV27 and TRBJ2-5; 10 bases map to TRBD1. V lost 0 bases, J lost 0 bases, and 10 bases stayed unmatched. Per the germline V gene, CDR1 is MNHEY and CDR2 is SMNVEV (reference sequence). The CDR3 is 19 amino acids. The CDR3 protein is CASSLSPDRGVGYQETQYF. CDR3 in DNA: TGTGCCAGCAGTTTATCCCCGGACAGGGGGGTAGGGTACCAAGAGACCCAGTACTTC.

Here the CDR3 reads CAISAGQGTTYNSPLHF. The DNA of the CDR3 is TGTGCCATCAGTGCCGGACAGGGTACCACCTATAATTCACCCCTCCACTTT. The rearrangement links TRBV10-3 to TRBJ1-6; 8 bases fit TRBD1. The V gene's germline CDR1 is ENHRY and CDR2 SYGVKD. V dropped 4 bases and J dropped 2; count of bases not matched to a gene: 7. The CDR3 runs 17 residues.

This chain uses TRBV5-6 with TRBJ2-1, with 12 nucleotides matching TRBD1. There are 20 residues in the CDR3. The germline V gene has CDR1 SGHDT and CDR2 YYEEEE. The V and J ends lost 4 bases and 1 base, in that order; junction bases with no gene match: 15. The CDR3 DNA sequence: TGTGCCAGCAGCCGTAACAGTGGGACAGGGGGCGGAAGGTCCTACAATGAGCAGTTCTTC. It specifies CASSRNSGTGGGRSYNEQFF. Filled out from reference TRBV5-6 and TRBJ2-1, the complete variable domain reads DAGVTQSPTHLIKTRGQQVTLRCSPKSGHDTVSWYQQALGQGPQFIFQYYEEEERQRGNFPDRFSGHQFPNYSSELNVNALLLGDSALYLCASSRNSGTGGGRSYNEQFFGPGTRLTVL.

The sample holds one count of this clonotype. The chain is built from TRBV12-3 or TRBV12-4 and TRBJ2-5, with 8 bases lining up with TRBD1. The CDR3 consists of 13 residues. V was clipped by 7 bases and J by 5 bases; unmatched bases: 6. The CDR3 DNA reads TGTGCCAGCACCATGGACAGGGTTGAGACCCAGTACTTC. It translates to CASTMDRVETQYF.

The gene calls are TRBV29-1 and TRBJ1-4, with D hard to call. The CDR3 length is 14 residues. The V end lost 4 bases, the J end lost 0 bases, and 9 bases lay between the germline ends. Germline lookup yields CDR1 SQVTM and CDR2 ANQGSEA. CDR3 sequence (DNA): TGCAGCGTTGGTGGGATGTCAACTAATGAAAAACTGTTTTTT. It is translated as CSVGGMSTNEKLFF.

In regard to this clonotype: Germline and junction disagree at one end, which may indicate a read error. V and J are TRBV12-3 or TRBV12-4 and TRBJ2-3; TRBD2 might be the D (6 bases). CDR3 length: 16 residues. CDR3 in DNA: TGTGCCAGCAGTTTTAGCGGCAGGGCAAAAGCAGATATGCAGTATTTT. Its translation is CASSFSGRAKADMQYF.

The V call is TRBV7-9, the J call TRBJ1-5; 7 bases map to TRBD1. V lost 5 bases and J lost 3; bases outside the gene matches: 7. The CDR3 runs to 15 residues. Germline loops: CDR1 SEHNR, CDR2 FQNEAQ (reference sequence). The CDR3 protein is CASSGADRINQPQHF. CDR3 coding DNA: TGTGCCAGCAGCGGAGCGGACAGGATCAATCAGCCCCAGCATTTT.

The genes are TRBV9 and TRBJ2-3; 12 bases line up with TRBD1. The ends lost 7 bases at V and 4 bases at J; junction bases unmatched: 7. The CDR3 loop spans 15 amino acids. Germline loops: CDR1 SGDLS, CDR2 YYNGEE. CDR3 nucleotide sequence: TGTGCCAGCGGGGACAGGGGGCGCCCCCCAGATACGCAGTATTTT. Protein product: CASGDRGRPPDTQYF.

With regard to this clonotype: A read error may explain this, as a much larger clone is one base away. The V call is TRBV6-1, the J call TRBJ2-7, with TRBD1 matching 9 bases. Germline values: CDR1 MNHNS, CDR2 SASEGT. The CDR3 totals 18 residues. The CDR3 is CASSPQGPGTGSTYGQYF. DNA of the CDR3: TGTGCCAGCAGTCCCCAGGGTCCCGGGACAGGGTCGACCTACGGGCAGTACTTC.

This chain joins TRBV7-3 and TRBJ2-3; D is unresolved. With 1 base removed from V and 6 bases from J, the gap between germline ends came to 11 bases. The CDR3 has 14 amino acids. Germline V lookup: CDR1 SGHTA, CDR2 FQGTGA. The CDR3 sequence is CASSLRPAPDTQYF. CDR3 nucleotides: TGTGCCAGCAGCTTAAGGCCAGCCCCCGATACGCAGTATTTT.

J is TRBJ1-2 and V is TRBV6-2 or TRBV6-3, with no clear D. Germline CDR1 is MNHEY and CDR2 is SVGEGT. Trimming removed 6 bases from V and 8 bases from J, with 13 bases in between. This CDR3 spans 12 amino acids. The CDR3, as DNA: TGTGCCAGCAGGGAGACACCAGCCGGCTACACCTTC. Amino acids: CASRETPAGYTF.

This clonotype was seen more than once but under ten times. CDR3 coding DNA: TGCGCCAGCAGCCAGCATAACAGGGACGGCTACACCTTC. This codes for CASSQHNRDGYTF. The rearrangement links TRBV4-1 to TRBJ1-2, with D perhaps matching TRBD1 (6 bases). Germline values: CDR1 MGHRA, CDR2 YSYEKL. Trimming left V 3 bases short and J 8 bases short, with 13 bases between. The CDR3 has 13 amino acids.

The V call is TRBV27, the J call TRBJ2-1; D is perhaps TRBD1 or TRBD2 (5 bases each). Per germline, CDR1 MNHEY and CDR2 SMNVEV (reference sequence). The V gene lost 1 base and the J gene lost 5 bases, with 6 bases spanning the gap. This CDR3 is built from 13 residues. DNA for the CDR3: TGTGCCAGCAGTTTATGGGACCACAATGAGCAGTTCTTC. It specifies CASSLWDHNEQFF.

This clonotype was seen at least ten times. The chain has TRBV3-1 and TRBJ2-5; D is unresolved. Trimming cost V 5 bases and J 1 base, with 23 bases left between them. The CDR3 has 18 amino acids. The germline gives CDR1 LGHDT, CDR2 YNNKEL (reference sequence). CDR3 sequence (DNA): TGTGCCAGCAGCGGGATTACTTCTTTTACTCGGAGCCAAGAGACCCAGTACTTC. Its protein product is CASSGITSFTRSQETQYF.

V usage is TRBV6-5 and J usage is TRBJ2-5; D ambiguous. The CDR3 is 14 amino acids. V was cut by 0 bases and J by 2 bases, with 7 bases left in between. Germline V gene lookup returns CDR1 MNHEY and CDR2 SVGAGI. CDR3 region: CASSYSRKQETQYF. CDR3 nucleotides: TGTGCCAGCAGTTACTCCCGCAAACAAGAGACCCAGTACTTC.

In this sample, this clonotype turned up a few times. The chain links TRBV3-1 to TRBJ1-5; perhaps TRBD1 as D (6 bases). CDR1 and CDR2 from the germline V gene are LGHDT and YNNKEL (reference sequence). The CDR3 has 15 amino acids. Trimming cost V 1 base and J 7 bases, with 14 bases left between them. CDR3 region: CASSQGRRGLQPQHF. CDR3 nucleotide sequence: TGTGCCAGCAGCCAAGGGCGCCGGGGGCTCCAGCCCCAGCATTTT.

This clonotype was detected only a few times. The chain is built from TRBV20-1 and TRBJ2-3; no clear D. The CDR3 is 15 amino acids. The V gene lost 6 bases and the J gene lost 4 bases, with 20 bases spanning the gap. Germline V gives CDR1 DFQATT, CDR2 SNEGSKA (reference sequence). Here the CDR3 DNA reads TGCAGTGCCCGTTGGACCCCGAATTCGGCAGATACGCAGTATTTT. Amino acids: CSARWTPNSADTQYF.

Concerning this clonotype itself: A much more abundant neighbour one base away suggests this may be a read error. In nucleotides, the CDR3 is TGTGCCATCGGTGAGACTGCCGGAGTAGCTAATGAGCAGTTCTTC. The encoded protein is CAIGETAGVANEQFF. The chain links TRBV10-3 to TRBJ2-1; D remains unclear. Germline loops: CDR1 ENHRY, CDR2 SYGVKD. This CDR3 spans 15 amino acids.

The DNA of the CDR3 is TGTGCCAGCTCTCCGGACGGGGGTGCCAAAAACATTCAGTACTTC. Translating it yields CASSPDGGAKNIQYF. The chain recombines TRBV18 with TRBJ2-4, with TRBD2 as a possible D gene (6 bases). The CDR3 is made up of 15 amino acids. The germline V gene encodes CDR1 KGHSH and CDR2 LQKENI. V lost 6 bases, J lost 1 base, and 13 bases lay in between.

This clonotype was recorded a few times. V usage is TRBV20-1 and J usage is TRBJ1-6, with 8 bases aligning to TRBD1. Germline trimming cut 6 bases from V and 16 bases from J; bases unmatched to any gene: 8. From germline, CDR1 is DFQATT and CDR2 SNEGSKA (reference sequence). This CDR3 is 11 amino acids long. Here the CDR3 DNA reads TGCAGTGCGACAGGGGCTACTCAACTCCACTTT. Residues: CSATGATQLHF.

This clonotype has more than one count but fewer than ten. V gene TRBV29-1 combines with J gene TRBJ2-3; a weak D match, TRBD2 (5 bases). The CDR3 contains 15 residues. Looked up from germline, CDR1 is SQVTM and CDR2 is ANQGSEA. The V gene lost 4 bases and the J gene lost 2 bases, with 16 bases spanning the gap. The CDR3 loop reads CSVVFSGSHTDTQYF. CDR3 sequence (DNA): TGCAGCGTTGTGTTCAGCGGTTCTCACACAGATACGCAGTATTTT.

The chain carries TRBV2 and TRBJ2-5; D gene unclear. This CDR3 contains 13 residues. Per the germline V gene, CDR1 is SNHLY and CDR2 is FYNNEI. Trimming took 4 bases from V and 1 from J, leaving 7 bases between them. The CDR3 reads CASSVGFQETQYF. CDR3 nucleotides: TGTGCCAGCAGTGTTGGCTTCCAAGAGACCCAGTACTTC.

CDR3 residues: CASGPEINYGYTF. The CDR3 DNA reads as TGTGCCAGTGGTCCGGAGATTAACTATGGCTACACCTTC. V is TRBV19 and J is TRBJ1-2; D unresolved. The germline V and J ends were trimmed by 8 bases and 1 base, with 11 bases remaining between them. From germline, CDR1 is LNHDA and CDR2 SQIVND (reference sequence). The CDR3 covers 13 residues.

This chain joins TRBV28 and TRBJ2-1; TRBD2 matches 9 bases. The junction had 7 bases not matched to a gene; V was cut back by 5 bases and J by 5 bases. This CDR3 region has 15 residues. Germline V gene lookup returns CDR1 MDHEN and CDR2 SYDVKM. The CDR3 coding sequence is TGTGCCAGCAGTGAAAGCGGGGGGTTCGACAATGAGCAGTTCTTC. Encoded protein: CASSESGGFDNEQFF.

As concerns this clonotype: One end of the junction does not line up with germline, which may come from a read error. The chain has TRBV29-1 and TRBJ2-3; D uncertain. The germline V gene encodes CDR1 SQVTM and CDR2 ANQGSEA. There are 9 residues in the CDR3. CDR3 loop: CSVEDTQDF. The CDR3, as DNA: TGCAGCGTTGAAGATACGCAGGATTTT.

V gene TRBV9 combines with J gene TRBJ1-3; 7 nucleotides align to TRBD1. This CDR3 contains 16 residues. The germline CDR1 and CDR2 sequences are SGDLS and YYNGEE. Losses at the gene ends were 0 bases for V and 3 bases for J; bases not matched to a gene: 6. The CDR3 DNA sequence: TGTGCCAGCAGCGTAGCGGGGACAGCGATTGGAAACACCATATATTTT. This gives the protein CASSVAGTAIGNTIYF.

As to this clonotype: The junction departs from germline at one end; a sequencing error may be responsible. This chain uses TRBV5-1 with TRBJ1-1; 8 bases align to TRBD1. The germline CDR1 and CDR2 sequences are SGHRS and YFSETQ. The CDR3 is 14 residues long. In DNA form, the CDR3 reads TGCGCCAGCAGTTTGGGACAGGCGGAAACTGAAGCTTTCTTT. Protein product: CASSLGQAETEAFF.

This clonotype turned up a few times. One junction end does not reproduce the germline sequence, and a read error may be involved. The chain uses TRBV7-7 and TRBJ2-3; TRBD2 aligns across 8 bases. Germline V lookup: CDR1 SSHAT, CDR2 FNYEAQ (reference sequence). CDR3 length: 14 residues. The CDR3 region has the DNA TGTGCTAGCAGCCCCGGGGGGGCATCAGATACGCAGTATTTT. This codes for CASSPGGASDTQYF.

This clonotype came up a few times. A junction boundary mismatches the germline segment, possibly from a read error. CDR3 residues: CASSQELVRAKNIQYF. The CDR3 nucleotides are TGTGCCAGCAGTCAAGAACTGGTTCGGGCCAAAAACATTCAGTACTTC. V usage is TRBV3-1 and J usage is TRBJ2-4; unclear D gene. CDR1 is LGHDT and CDR2 is YNNKEL in the germline V gene (reference sequence). There are 16 residues in the CDR3.